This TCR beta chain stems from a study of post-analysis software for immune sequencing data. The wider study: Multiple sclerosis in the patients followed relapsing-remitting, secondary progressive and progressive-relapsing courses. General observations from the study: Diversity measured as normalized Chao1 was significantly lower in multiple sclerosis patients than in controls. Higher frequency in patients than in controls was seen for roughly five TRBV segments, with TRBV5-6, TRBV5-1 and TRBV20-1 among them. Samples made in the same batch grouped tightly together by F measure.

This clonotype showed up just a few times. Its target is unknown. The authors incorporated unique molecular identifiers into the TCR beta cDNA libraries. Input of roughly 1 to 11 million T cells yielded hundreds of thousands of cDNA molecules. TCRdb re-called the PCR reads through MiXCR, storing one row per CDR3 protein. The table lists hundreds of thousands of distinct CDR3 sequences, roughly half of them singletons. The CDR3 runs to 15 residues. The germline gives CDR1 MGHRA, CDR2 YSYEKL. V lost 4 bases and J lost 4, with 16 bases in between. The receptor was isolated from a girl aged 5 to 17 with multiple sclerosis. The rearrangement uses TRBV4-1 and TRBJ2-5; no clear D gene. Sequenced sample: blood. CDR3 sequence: CASSRTSWARETQYF. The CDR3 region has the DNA TGCGCCAGCAGCCGTACTTCTTGGGCGCGAGAGACCCAGTACTTC.